This T cell receptor beta chain is drawn from a study of T cell repertoires in cytomegalovirus infection. Study in general: An indication of both CMV infection and matching HLA type came from public TCR beta signatures.

Only a few counts were recorded for this clonotype. Antigen unknown. TCRdb recomputed calls from the reads with MiXCR, one row per CDR3 protein. Among roughly 500,000 distinct CDR3 sequences listed, around 10% were seen once. The CDR3 spans 15 residues. Germline V gene lookup returns CDR1 MNHEY and CDR2 SMNVEV (reference sequence). Trimming took 1 base from V and 7 from J; bases not matched to a gene: 5. Study-level results: The ex vivo response was dominated by HLA-C-restricted CMV-specific TCR beta clonotypes. Summed public TCR beta family frequency identified CMV carriers bearing the relevant HLA.

The chain has TRBV27 and TRBJ2-2; 8 positions match TRBD2. The receptor was derived from a human donor in good health (CMV status not recorded). Some clones in this sample may be carry-over from other donors' samples. Sequencing was done on a sample of PBMCs. The CDR3, as DNA: TGTGCCAGCAGTTTATTGGCGGGAGGTAACGGGGAGCTGTTTTTT. Translation gives CASSLLAGGNGELFF.